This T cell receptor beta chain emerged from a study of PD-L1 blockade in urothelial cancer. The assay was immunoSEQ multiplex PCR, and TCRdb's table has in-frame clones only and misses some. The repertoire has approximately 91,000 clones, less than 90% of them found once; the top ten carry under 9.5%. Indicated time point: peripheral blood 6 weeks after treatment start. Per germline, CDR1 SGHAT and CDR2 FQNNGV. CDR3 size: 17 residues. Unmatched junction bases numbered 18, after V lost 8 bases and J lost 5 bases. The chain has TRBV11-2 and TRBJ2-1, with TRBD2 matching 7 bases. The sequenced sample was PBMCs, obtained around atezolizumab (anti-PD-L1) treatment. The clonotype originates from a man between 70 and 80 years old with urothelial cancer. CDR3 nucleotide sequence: TGTGCCAGCCTGGGAGAAGCGGGCGGGGGTAACCACAATGAGCAGTTCTTC. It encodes CASLGEAGGGNHNEQFF.